This T cell receptor beta chain was sequenced for a study of T cell responses to AZD1222 COVID-19 vaccine. For the study at large: Pooling was applied to second doses at about 4 or about 12 weeks.

CDR1 and CDR2 from the germline V gene are WNHNN and SYGVQD (reference sequence). V lost 0 bases and J lost 2, with 13 bases in between. CDR3 length: 16 amino acids. Profiled with immunoSEQ multiplex PCR; TCRdb holds only in-frame clones, not every one. The sample comprises roughly 140,000 clones, roughly 88% of which are singletons, and around 2.3% rests with the top ten. This clone appeared a single time. J is TRBJ2-5 and V is TRBV10-1, with no clear D. The starting material was peripheral blood, obtained on day 0 of AZD1222 vaccination. The sequence was collected from an adult in good health. The CDR3 is CASSESTLAVQETQYF. The DNA for the CDR3 is TGCGCCAGCAGTGAGTCGACTCTGGCAGTACAAGAGACCCAGTACTTC.